This entry concerns a single T cell receptor (beta chain). The data are from a study of T cell changes during pregnancy in multiple sclerosis. Germline lookup yields CDR1 GTSNPN and CDR2 SVGIG (reference sequence). With 1 base removed from V and 6 bases from J, the gap between germline ends came to 13 bases. This CDR3 has 15 amino acids. Sequencing used immunoSEQ multiplex PCR; TCRdb keeps in-frame clones, though not all of them. This sample yields tens of thousands of clones, of which around 92% are seen a single time; approximately 0.6% belongs to the top ten. The TCR originated in a female donor with multiple sclerosis, enrolled in a pregnancy study. The chain recombines TRBV30 with TRBJ1-6, with D unclear. Sequencing was performed on CD4+ T cells from peripheral blood mononuclear cells, taken after pregnancy. In DNA, the CDR3 is TGTGCCTGGAGTGGGGCAGAAGCCGCTAATTCACCCCTCCACTTT. Translation: CAWSGAEAANSPLHF.